The present T cell receptor beta chain was sequenced within a study of spatial heterogeneity in lung cancer. V shed 0 bases and J shed 6 bases, with 9 bases lying between them. CDR1 SGDLS and CDR2 YYNGEE come from the germline V gene. The CDR3 is made up of 13 amino acids. TCRdb analysed the 5' RACE reads with MiXCR anew, one entry per CDR3 protein. The table lists about 10,000 distinct CDR3 sequences, 5.5% to 6.5% of them singletons. This clonotype was observed many times. Time point defined: sample taken at primary tumor resection. Samples came from roughly 72 TRACERx patients with untreated early-stage lung cancer. Whole RNA from tumor, nontumor lung or frozen PBMC was sequenced unsorted.

This chain links TRBV9 with TRBJ1-2; D is uncertain. This receptor was taken from a male donor with early-stage non-small cell lung cancer. The sample was normal lung tissue next to the tumor, taken at surgery. CDR3 bases: TGTGCCAGCAGCGTAGCGAGTAGACATGGCTACACCTTC. This codes for CASSVASRHGYTF.